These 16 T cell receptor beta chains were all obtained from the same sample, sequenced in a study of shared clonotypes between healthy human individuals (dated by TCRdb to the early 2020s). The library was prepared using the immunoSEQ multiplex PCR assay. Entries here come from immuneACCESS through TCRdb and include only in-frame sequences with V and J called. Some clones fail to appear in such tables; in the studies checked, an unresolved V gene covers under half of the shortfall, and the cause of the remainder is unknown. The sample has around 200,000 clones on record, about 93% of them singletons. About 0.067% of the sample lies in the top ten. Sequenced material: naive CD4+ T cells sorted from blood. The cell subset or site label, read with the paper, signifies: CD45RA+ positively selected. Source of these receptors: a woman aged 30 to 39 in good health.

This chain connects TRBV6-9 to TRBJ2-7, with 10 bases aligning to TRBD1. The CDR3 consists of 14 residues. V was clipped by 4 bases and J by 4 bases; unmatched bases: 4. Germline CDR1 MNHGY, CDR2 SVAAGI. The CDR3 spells CASSWRQGAYEQYF. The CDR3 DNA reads TGTGCCAGCAGTTGGCGACAGGGGGCTTACGAGCAGTACTTC.

The DNA for the CDR3 is TGTGCCAGCAGTTTCGACGGAGCCAGACAGGGGTATTCACCCCTCCACTTT. It encodes CASSFDGARQGYSPLHF. The rearrangement uses TRBV28 and TRBJ1-6, with 8 bases fitting TRBD1. CDR1 MDHEN and CDR2 SYDVKM come from the germline V gene. CDR3 size: 17 residues. The V segment lost 3 bases and the J segment 8 bases; nucleotides outside the gene matches: 12.

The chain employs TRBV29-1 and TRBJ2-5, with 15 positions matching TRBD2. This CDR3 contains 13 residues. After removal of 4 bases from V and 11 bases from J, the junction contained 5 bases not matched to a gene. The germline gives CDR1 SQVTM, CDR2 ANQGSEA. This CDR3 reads CSVGTSGRAQQYF. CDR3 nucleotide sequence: TGCAGCGTTGGGACTAGCGGGAGGGCTCAGCAGTACTTC.

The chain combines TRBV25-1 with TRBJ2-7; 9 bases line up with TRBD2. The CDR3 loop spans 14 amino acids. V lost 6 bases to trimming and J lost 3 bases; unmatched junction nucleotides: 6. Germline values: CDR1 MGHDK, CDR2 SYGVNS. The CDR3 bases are TGTGCCAGCAGAGAGACTAGCGGAAACTACGAGCAGTACTTC. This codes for CASRETSGNYEQYF.

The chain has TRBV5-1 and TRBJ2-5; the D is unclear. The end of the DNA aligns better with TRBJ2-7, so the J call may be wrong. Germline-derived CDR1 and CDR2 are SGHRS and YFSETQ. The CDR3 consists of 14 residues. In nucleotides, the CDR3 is TGCGCCAGCAGCTTGGTAACGGAAACCTACGAGCAGTACTTC. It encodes CASSLVTETYEQYF.

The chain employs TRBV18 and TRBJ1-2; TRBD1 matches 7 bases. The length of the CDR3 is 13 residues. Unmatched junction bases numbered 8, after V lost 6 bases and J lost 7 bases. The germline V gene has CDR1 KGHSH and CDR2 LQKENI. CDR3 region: CASSRDRVGGYTF. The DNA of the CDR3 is TGTGCCAGCTCCCGGGACAGAGTGGGTGGCTACACCTTC.

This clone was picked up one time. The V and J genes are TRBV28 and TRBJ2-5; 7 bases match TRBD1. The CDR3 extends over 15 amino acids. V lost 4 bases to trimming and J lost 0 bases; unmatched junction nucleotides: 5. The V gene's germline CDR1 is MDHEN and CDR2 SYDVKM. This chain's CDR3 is CASSSGQWHQETQYF. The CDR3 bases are TGTGCCAGCAGTTCGGGACAGTGGCACCAAGAGACCCAGTACTTC.

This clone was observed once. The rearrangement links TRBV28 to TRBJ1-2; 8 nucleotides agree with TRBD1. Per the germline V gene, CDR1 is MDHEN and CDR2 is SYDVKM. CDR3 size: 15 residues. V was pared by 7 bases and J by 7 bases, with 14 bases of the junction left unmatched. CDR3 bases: TGTGCCAGCATTGTTGCGGGACAGGTTGGAGTTGGCTACACCTTC. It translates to CASIVAGQVGVGYTF.

The CDR3 here is CASSAATSGYNEQFF. As DNA, the CDR3 is TGTGCCAGCAGTGCAGCAACTAGCGGCTACAATGAGCAGTTCTTC. The chain carries TRBV28 and TRBJ2-1; 8 bases are a match to TRBD2. This CDR3 spans 15 amino acids. V lost 5 bases to trimming and J lost 3 bases; unmatched junction nucleotides: 6. The germline V gene encodes CDR1 MDHEN and CDR2 SYDVKM.

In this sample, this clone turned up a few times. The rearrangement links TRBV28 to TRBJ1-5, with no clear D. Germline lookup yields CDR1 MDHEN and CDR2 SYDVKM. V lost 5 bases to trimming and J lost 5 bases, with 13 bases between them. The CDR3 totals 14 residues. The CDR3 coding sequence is TGTGCCAGCAGTATCAGTCTTGACGATCAGCCCCAGCATTTT. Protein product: CASSISLDDQPQHF.

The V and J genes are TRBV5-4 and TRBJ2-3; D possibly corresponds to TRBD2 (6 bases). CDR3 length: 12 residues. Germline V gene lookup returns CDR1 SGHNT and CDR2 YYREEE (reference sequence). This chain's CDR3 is CASGGITDTQYF. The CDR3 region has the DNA TGTGCTAGTGGGGGGATCACAGATACGCAGTATTTT.

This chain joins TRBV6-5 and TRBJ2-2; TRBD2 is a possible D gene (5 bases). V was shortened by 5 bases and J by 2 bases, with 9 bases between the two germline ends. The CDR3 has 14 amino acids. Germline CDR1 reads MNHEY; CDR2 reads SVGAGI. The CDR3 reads CASSKDLNTGELFF. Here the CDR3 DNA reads TGTGCCAGCAGTAAGGACTTAAACACCGGGGAGCTGTTTTTT.

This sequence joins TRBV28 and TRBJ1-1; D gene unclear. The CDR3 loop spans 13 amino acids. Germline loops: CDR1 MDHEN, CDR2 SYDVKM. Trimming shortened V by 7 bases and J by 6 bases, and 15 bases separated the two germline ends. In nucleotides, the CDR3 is TGTGCCAGCACCGTTTCGTCCGATCCTGAAGCTTTCTTT. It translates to CASTVSSDPEAFF.

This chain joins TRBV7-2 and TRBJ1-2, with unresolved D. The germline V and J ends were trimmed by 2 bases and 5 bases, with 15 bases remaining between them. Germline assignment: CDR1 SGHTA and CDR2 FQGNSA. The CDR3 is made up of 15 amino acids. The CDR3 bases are TGTGCCAGCAGCTTAACTCTAGAGGTGGGGTATGGCTACACCTTC. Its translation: CASSLTLEVGYGYTF.

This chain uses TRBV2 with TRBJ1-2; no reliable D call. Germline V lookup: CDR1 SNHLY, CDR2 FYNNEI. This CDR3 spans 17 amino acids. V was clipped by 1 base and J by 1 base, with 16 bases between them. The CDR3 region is CASSEGRTSRINYGYTF. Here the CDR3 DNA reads TGTGCCAGCAGTGAAGGCAGAACCAGCCGCATTAACTATGGCTACACCTTC.

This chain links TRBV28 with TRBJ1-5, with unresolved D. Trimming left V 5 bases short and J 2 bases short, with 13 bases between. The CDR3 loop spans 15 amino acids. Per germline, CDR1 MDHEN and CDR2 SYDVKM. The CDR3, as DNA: TGTGCCAGCAGTCCTCCGCACTACGGCAATCAGCCCCAGCATTTT. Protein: CASSPPHYGNQPQHF.